The 21 T cell receptor beta chains in this list originate from one sample, sequenced in a study of T cell responses to AZD1222 COVID-19 vaccine. Clones were sequenced by immunoSEQ multiplex PCR, and TCRdb holds only the in-frame ones, with some missing. Here the sample spans over 150,000 clones, under 95% being singletons. The input for sequencing was peripheral blood, taken 28 days after the second AZD1222 dose. These TCRs come from an adult who received the AZD1222 COVID-19 vaccine.

The chain joins TRBV10-3 to TRBJ1-2; TRBD1 is a possible D gene (6 bases). CDR1 and CDR2 (germline): ENHRY, SYGVKD. This CDR3 has 15 amino acids. V lost 6 bases and J 0 bases, leaving 14 bases between the germline ends. The CDR3 DNA reads as TGTGCCATCAGCCGCTGGACAGAAGCTAACTATGGCTACACCTTC. This codes for CAISRWTEANYGYTF.

This clone was detected a few times. The chain recombines TRBV5-1 with TRBJ1-3; TRBD1 might be the D (6 bases). This CDR3 region has 15 residues. In germline, CDR1 is SGHRS, CDR2 YFSETQ. Trimming left V 0 bases short and J 4 bases short, with 11 bases between. Here the CDR3 reads CASSLGGGAGNTIYF. CDR3 nucleotide sequence: TGCGCCAGCAGCTTGGGTGGGGGCGCCGGAAACACCATATATTTT.

The gene calls are TRBV5-6 and TRBJ2-3, with 8 bases aligning to TRBD2. Germline assignment: CDR1 SGHDT and CDR2 YYEEEE. This CDR3 is 15 amino acids long. With 0 bases clipped from V and 5 bases from J, the junction kept 5 bases outside the gene matches. The CDR3 reads CASSLAGGPIDTQYF. The CDR3, as DNA: TGTGCCAGCAGCTTGGCGGGGGGGCCTATAGATACGCAGTATTTT.

J is TRBJ1-6 and V is TRBV6-2 or TRBV6-3, with D possibly being TRBD1 (5 bases). Germline CDR1 MNHEY, CDR2 SVGEGT. The CDR3 contains 17 residues. With 2 bases removed from V and 4 bases from J, the gap between germline ends came to 15 bases. The CDR3 reads CASSYDGTPSYNSPLHF. CDR3 nucleotides: TGTGCCAGCAGTTACGACGGGACCCCATCATATAATTCACCCCTCCACTTT.

The V call is TRBV11-3, the J call TRBJ1-6; the match to TRBD1 covers 7 bases. The V gene's germline CDR1 is SGHNT and CDR2 YENEEA. The ends lost 5 bases at V and 7 bases at J; junction bases unmatched: 8. This CDR3 spans 15 amino acids. The CDR3, as DNA: TGTGCCAGCAGCGCGAGTCCAGGGGGGAATTCACCCCTCCACTTT. Its translation: CASSASPGGNSPLHF.

In its sample, this clone was seen once. The chain carries TRBV6-6 and TRBJ1-1, with unresolved D. V shed 4 bases and J shed 1 base, with 10 bases lying between them. The CDR3 consists of 14 residues. CDR1 is MNHNY and CDR2 is SVGAGI in the germline V gene (reference sequence). Here the CDR3 DNA reads TGTGCCAGCAGTTCGCCTCAGCAGAACACTGAAGCTTTCTTT. It specifies CASSSPQQNTEAFF.

The chain carries TRBV5-1 and TRBJ1-5, with D possibly matching TRBD1 (6 bases). Germline V lookup: CDR1 SGHRS, CDR2 YFSETQ. V dropped 2 bases and J dropped 7 bases, with 16 bases sitting between them. The CDR3 has 15 residues. The CDR3 coding sequence is TGCGCCAGCAGCTTACAGGGTATTGCGGGGCAGCCCCAGCATTTT. It yields the protein CASSLQGIAGQPQHF.

This clone was seen once. This chain joins TRBV2 and TRBJ2-3; possible D gene TRBD1, 6 bases. Germline assignment: CDR1 SNHLY and CDR2 FYNNEI. This CDR3 has 15 residues. V lost 6 bases to trimming and J lost 1 base, with 14 bases between them. CDR3 region: CASSPQGSRTDTQYF. The CDR3 DNA reads as TGTGCCAGCAGCCCCCAGGGGTCTCGCACAGATACGCAGTATTTT. Based on the CDR3 plus reference TRBV2 and TRBJ2-3, the full variable domain is EPEVTQTPSHQVTQMGQEVILRCVPISNHLYFYWYRQILGQKVEFLVSFYNNEISEKSEIFDDQFSVERPDGSNFTLKIRSTKLEDSAMYFCASSPQGSRTDTQYFGPGTRLTVL.

The CDR3 is CASSIRPGYEQYF. In DNA form, the CDR3 reads TGTGCCAGTAGTATCCGGCCAGGCTACGAGCAGTACTTC. The chain links TRBV19 to TRBJ2-7; D gene ambiguous. CDR1 is LNHDA, CDR2 SQIVND, per germline (reference sequence). This CDR3 contains 13 residues. V was clipped by 3 bases and J by 3 bases, with 9 bases between them.

The V gene is TRBV19, the J gene TRBJ2-7, with D unresolved. This CDR3 contains 13 residues. CDR1 LNHDA and CDR2 SQIVND come from the germline V gene (reference sequence). Trimming removed 1 base from V and 3 bases from J, with 7 bases in between. CDR3 sequence reads: CASSIGKGYEQYF. CDR3 sequence (DNA): TGTGCCAGTAGTATAGGTAAGGGCTACGAGCAGTACTTC.

V usage is TRBV2 and J usage is TRBJ2-7; D gene uncertain. This CDR3 spans 15 amino acids. The V end lost 2 bases, the J end lost 0 bases, and 11 bases lay between the germline ends. The V gene's germline CDR1 is SNHLY and CDR2 FYNNEI. The CDR3 region is CASSESPGSSYEQYF. CDR3 nucleotides: TGTGCCAGCAGTGAAAGCCCTGGCAGCTCCTACGAGCAGTACTTC.

The CDR3 region is CASSHTGTRTQPLHF. The DNA of the CDR3 is TGTGCCAGCTCACACACAGGGACCCGGACTCAACCCCTCCACTTT. The V gene is TRBV18, the J gene TRBJ1-6, with D maybe TRBD1 (6 bases). Germline CDR1 and CDR2: KGHSH and LQKENI. The CDR3 has 15 amino acids. V lost 4 bases and J lost 12, with 19 bases in between.

The chain links TRBV4-3 to TRBJ2-6; D unresolved. This CDR3 is built from 17 residues. Trimming stripped 1 base from V and 0 bases from J, with 10 bases between. Germline V gene sequence: CDR1 LGHNA, CDR2 YSLEER. This CDR3 reads CASSQVPLNSGANVLTF. The CDR3 nucleotides are TGCGCCAGCAGCCAAGTACCATTAAACTCTGGGGCCAACGTCCTGACTTTC.

The chain couples TRBV7-2 to TRBJ1-2; D uncertain. V was pared by 1 base and J by 3 bases, with 12 bases between. The CDR3 consists of 15 residues. CDR1 SGHTA and CDR2 FQGNSA come from the germline V gene. This CDR3 is CASSLDYGGDYGYTF. CDR3 DNA sequence: TGTGCCAGCAGCTTAGACTACGGAGGCGACTATGGCTACACCTTC.

CDR3 sequence reads: CASSWTVINEQFF. As DNA, the CDR3 is TGCGCCAGCAGCTGGACTGTAATCAATGAGCAGTTCTTC. This chain uses TRBV5-1 with TRBJ2-1; D possibly corresponds to TRBD2 (5 bases). This CDR3 has 13 residues. Trimming took 3 bases from V and 6 from J, leaving 10 bases between them. In germline, CDR1 is SGHRS, CDR2 YFSETQ.

This chain joins TRBV3-1 (or the pseudogene TRBV3-2) and TRBJ2-3; D perhaps matches TRBD1 (5 bases). Germline CDR1 and CDR2: LGHDT and YNNKEL (reference sequence). V lost 0 bases and J lost 7, with 11 bases in between. This CDR3 spans 14 amino acids. This chain's CDR3 is CASSQDYTGNTQYF. As DNA, the CDR3 is TGTGCCAGCAGCCAAGATTACACAGGTAATACGCAGTATTTT.

Only one count was recorded for this clone. The rearrangement joins TRBV7-2 to TRBJ1-4; tentatively, D is TRBD1 (5 bases). This CDR3 is 15 amino acids long. The germline gives CDR1 SGHTA, CDR2 FQGNSA. V lost 1 base and J 7 bases, leaving 13 bases between the germline ends. CDR3 amino acids: CASSLVTGGSEKLFF. The CDR3 region has the DNA TGTGCCAGCAGCTTAGTAACGGGGGGTAGTGAAAAACTGTTTTTT.

The chain recombines TRBV6-5 with TRBJ1-4; 9 nucleotides match TRBD1. The CDR3 covers 13 residues. Germline loops: CDR1 MNHEY, CDR2 SVGAGI. With 6 bases clipped from V and 7 bases from J, the junction kept 3 bases outside the gene matches. CDR3 amino acids: CASSWDRAEKLFF. Written as DNA, the CDR3 is TGTGCCAGCAGCTGGGACAGGGCTGAAAAACTGTTTTTT.

Here the CDR3 reads CASSLGGMETQYF. Here the CDR3 DNA reads TGCGCCAGCAGCCTGGGAGGAATGGAGACCCAGTACTTC. This chain uses TRBV5-1 with TRBJ2-5, with D maybe TRBD2 (6 bases). CDR1 and CDR2 (germline): SGHRS, YFSETQ. This CDR3 spans 13 amino acids. V shed 4 bases and J shed 5 bases, with 12 bases lying between them.

The rearrangement links TRBV2 to TRBJ1-5; 10 bases are a match to TRBD1. There are 14 residues in the CDR3. Germline values: CDR1 SNHLY, CDR2 FYNNEI. V gave up 9 bases and J gave up 3 bases; unmatched junction bases: 5. The CDR3 nucleotides read TGTGCCAGTACCGGGACAGGGGCCAATCAGCCCCAGCATTTT. Encoded protein: CASTGTGANQPQHF.

The chain links TRBV7-6 to TRBJ1-4; the D is unclear. The CDR3 runs 12 residues. The V end lost 1 base, the J end lost 7 bases, and 4 bases lay between the germline ends. The V gene's germline CDR1 is SGHVS and CDR2 FNYEAQ. CDR3 amino acids: CASSLVREKLFF. CDR3 DNA: TGTGCCAGCAGCTTAGTCCGTGAAAAACTGTTTTTT.